A selection of T cell receptor beta chains follows, all from one sample in a study of graft-versus-host responses after intestinal transplantation. The data were produced by immunoSEQ multiplex PCR, yet TCRdb's version contains in-frame clones alone and is incomplete. The sample records some 66,000 clones, around 90% being singletons. Sequencing was performed on ileum tissue, taken approximately 370 days after transplant. Source of these receptors: a human patient who received an intestinal transplant, so some T cells may come from the graft donor. CDR3s include the opening cysteine and the closing phenylalanine or tryptophan. The D gene is left open where the match is weak. Some rows mark clone size as missing; the rest say once, few, many or name a class of expanded clone.

NA	TRBJ1-1	NA	TRBV30	TGTGCCTGGAGTGTAACAGATAACACTGAAGCTTTCTTT	CAWSVTDNTEAFF
NA	TRBJ2-7	NA	TRBV27	TGTGCCAGCAGCCTCTTAGCGCCCGGAACCTACGAGCAGTACTTC	CASSLLAPGTYEQYF
NA	TRBJ2-7	NA	TRBV5-4	TGTGCCAGCAGCTTGGCAGGGGCAGGGACGACCGTCCACTACGAGCAGTACTTC	CASSLAGAGTTVHYEQYF
NA	TRBJ2-1	NA	TRBV4-1	TGCGCCAGCAGCCTCCCGAGGTCCAGGGGCCTATACAATGAGCAGTTCTTC	CASSLPRSRGLYNEQFF
NA	TRBJ2-7	NA	TRBV5-1	TGCGCCAGCAGAGATAGCGTCTACGAGCAGTACTTC	CASRDSVYEQYF
TRBD1	TRBJ1-6	once	TRBV19	TGTGCCAGTAGTCCCGGGACAGGGGGATATAATTCACCCCTCCACTTT	CASSPGTGGYNSPLHF
NA	TRBJ1-5	NA	TRBV4-1	TGCGCCAGCAGCGATACAAAGGATCAGCCCCAGCATTTT	CASSDTKDQPQHF
NA	TRBJ2-3	NA	TRBV4-1	TGCGCCAGCAGCCAAGATGGAGGGCGGCGGGGCACAGATACGCAGTATTTT	CASSQDGGRRGTDTQYF
TRBD1	TRBJ1-1	NA	TRBV16	TGTGCCAGCAGCATGACAGGGCCCACTGAAGCTTTCTTT	CASSMTGPTEAFF
NA	TRBJ1-1	NA	TRBV30	TGTGCCTCGTTAACAGGGAACACTGAAGCTTTCTTT	CASLTGNTEAFF
NA	TRBJ2-1	NA	TRBV6-1	TGTGCCAGCTCCCTCCAAAGGGCCAATGAGCAGTTCTTC	CASSLQRANEQFF
NA	TRBJ2-7	NA	TRBV6-6	TGTGCCAGCATCAGTGACGGAAACTACGAGCAGTACTTC	CASISDGNYEQYF
NA	TRBJ1-1	NA	TRBV12-5	TGTGCTAGTGGTGACAGGAGTGAGAACACTGAAGCTTTCTTT	CASGDRSENTEAFF
NA	TRBJ2-5	NA	TRBV27	TGTGCCAGCAGTTTAGTGGGACCCGCGACGGAGACCCAGTACTTC	CASSLVGPATETQYF
TRBD2	TRBJ2-7	NA	TRBV2	TGTGCCAGCAGTGCCGGGGGGGATTTCTACGAGCAGTACTTC	CASSAGGDFYEQYF
TRBD2	TRBJ2-3	NA	TRBV28	TGTGCCAGCAGCCTTGGGGGTGGCGGGAGGCCAGATACGCAGTATTTT	CASSLGGGGRPDTQYF
NA	TRBJ1-1	NA	TRBV29-1	TGCAGCGTTGAAGAGGTGACAGACCTGAACACTGAAGCTTTCTTT	CSVEEVTDLNTEAFF
NA	TRBJ1-5	once	TRBV19	TGTGCCAGCTTCCGAGGGACGTCCGATCAGCCCCAGCATTTT	CASFRGTSDQPQHF
NA	TRBJ2-7	NA	TRBV4-1	TGCGCCAGCAGCCAAGGAGCAGGGCACTACGAGCAGTACTTC	CASSQGAGHYEQYF
NA	TRBJ2-5	NA	TRBV9	TGTGCCAGCAGCGTAGTAGCCGACAGCCAAGAGACCCAGTACTTC	CASSVVADSQETQYF
NA	TRBJ2-2	NA	TRBV6-5	TGTGCCGCCACCGACCCCGCCGGGGAGCTGTTTTTT	CAATDPAGELFF
NA	TRBJ1-2	NA	TRBV10-3	TGTGCCATCAGTGAGTCTTCAGGCTATGGCTACACCTTC	CAISESSGYGYTF
NA	TRBJ1-1	NA	TRBV5-1	TGCGCCAGCAGCTTGGCCACAGCGAACACTGAAGCTTTCTTT	CASSLATANTEAFF
TRBD2	TRBJ2-7	NA	TRBV2	TGTGCCAGCAGCTTTTCCAGCGGGAGCACCCACGAGCAGTACTTC	CASSFSSGSTHEQYF
NA	TRBJ2-7	once	TRBV4-2	TGTGCCAGCAGCCAAGTCCGCGGGGACGAGCAGTACTTC	CASSQVRGDEQYF
NA	TRBJ2-1	NA	TRBV9	TGTGCCAGCAGCGTACGGGACGACAATGAGCAGTTCTTC	CASSVRDDNEQFF
NA	TRBJ2-7	NA	TRBV4-3	TGCGCCAGCAGCCAGGAACAGGGCTACGAGCAGTACTTC	CASSQEQGYEQYF
TRBD1	TRBJ1-1	NA	TRBV5-4	TGTGCCAGCAGTCGGGCACCGGGACAGGGCTTCATGAACACTGAAGCTTTCTTT	CASSRAPGQGFMNTEAFF
NA	TRBJ2-7	few	TRBV28	TGTGCCAGCAGTTTATCGGGGTACGAGCAGTACTTC	CASSLSGYEQYF
NA	TRBJ1-1	NA	TRBV7-9	TGTGCCAGCAGCTTAAGTGCCCTAACAAGTGAAGCTTTCTTT	CASSLSALTSEAFF
NA	TRBJ1-4	once	TRBV2	TGTGCCAGCAGTGCAGACCAGGAGCCGGTGGGAACTAATGAAAAACTGTTTTTT	CASSADQEPVGTNEKLFF
NA	TRBJ1-5	NA	TRBV7-9	TGTGCCAGCAGCCACCGGGACGGGAATAGCAATCAGCCCCAGCATTTT	CASSHRDGNSNQPQHF
TRBD1	TRBJ2-5	NA	TRBV2	TGTGCCAGCAGCTACAGGGGGGAAGAGACCCAGTACTTC	CASSYRGEETQYF